The 5 T cell receptor beta chains reported below all come from one sample, sequenced in a study of cytotoxic CD8 clonotypes in ibrutinib-treated CLL (dated by TCRdb to the early 2020s). Receptor libraries were prepared by the immunoSEQ multiplex PCR assay. Not all clones reach the TCRdb copy of this immuneACCESS table, which keeps in-frame sequences only. Checked studies attribute under half of the gap to unresolved V genes and leave the rest unexplained. This sample comprises around 130,000 clones, about 85% of them detected only once. The ten largest make up 3% to 4% of the sample. The sample's time point label, in plain terms: roughly 23 months on ibrutinib. Sequenced material: PBMCs, taken after 24 months of ibrutinib treatment. The receptors were gathered from a human donor with chronic lymphocytic leukemia.

This clone was seen a single time. This chain joins TRBV7-9 and TRBJ1-1; possible D gene TRBD1, 6 bases. There are 17 residues in the CDR3. Trimming shortened V by 5 bases and J by 0 bases, and 19 bases separated the two germline ends. The V gene's germline CDR1 is SEHNR and CDR2 FQNEAQ (reference sequence). CDR3 sequence reads: CASSTGVGQSMNTEAFF. CDR3 coding DNA: TGTGCCAGCAGCACCGGAGTTGGACAGTCCATGAACACTGAAGCTTTCTTT.

Only one count was recorded for this clone. V gene TRBV27 combines with J gene TRBJ1-1; D is unresolved. Trimming removed 5 bases at V and 4 bases at J, with 11 bases between. Germline assignment: CDR1 MNHEY and CDR2 SMNVEV (reference sequence). The length of the CDR3 is 13 residues. In nucleotides, the CDR3 is TGTGCCAGCAGTCCCCGGAGCACCACTGAAGCTTTCTTT. Amino acid sequence: CASSPRSTTEAFF.

This chain connects TRBV4-3 to TRBJ2-2; D not resolved. V lost 0 bases and J 6 bases, leaving 8 bases between the germline ends. The CDR3 length is 14 residues. Germline-derived CDR1 and CDR2 are LGHNA and YSLEER. CDR3 DNA: TGCGCCAGCAGCCAAGAAAATTTTGCCGGGGAGCTGTTTTTT. It translates to CASSQENFAGELFF.

V is TRBV7-9 and J is TRBJ2-5; 8 positions agree with TRBD1. Germline CDR1 is SEHNR and CDR2 is FQNEAQ (reference sequence). The CDR3 loop spans 15 amino acids. The junction had 8 bases not matched to a gene; V was cut back by 5 bases and J by 3 bases. CDR3 sequence: CASSPNRTGKETQYF. The CDR3 DNA follows: TGTGCCAGCAGCCCTAATCGGACAGGGAAAGAGACCCAGTACTTC.

V is TRBV7-2 and J is TRBJ2-5, with TRBD2 as a possible D gene (6 bases). Trimming cost V 5 bases and J 5 bases, with 15 bases left between them. The CDR3 consists of 14 residues. Germline CDR1 SGHTA, CDR2 FQGNSA. This CDR3 is CASSRGSTIETQYF. DNA of the CDR3: TGTGCCAGCAGCCGGGGGAGTACGATTGAGACCCAGTACTTC. The entire variable domain, with the rest obtained from reference TRBV7-2 and TRBJ2-5, is as follows: GAGVSQSPSNKVTEKGKDVELRCDPISGHTALYWYRQSLGQGLEFLIYFQGNSAPDKSGLPSDRFSAERTGGSVSTLTIQRTQQEDSAVYLCASSRGSTIETQYFGPGTRLLVL.